This T cell receptor (beta chain) was captured by sequencing in a study of T cell clusters in autoimmune cytopenias. Overall study results and limits: TRB repertoire shifts in secondary cytopenia and chronic lymphocytic leukemia mostly reflected lymphoma, not autoimmunity.

Germline-derived CDR1 and CDR2 are SGHVS and FNYEAQ. This CDR3 spans 14 amino acids. Multiplex touch-down PCR amplified TRB using TRB-A and TRB-B pools in one tube. TCRdb reanalyzed the multiplex PCR reads, giving one entry per CDR3 protein sequence and no DNA. This sample's table has around 2,300 distinct CDR3 sequences. This clonotype is called medium-sized (0.01 to 0.1%) based on its frequency. Its antigen is unidentified. Some 34,000 genome equivalents of blood DNA were amplified for TRB. Sequenced: peripheral blood. The clonotype comes from a human donor with an autoimmune cytopenia or autoimmune hepatitis (not recorded which). V is TRBV7-6 and J is TRBJ2-2. The CDR3 sequence is CASSLGGYTGELFF.